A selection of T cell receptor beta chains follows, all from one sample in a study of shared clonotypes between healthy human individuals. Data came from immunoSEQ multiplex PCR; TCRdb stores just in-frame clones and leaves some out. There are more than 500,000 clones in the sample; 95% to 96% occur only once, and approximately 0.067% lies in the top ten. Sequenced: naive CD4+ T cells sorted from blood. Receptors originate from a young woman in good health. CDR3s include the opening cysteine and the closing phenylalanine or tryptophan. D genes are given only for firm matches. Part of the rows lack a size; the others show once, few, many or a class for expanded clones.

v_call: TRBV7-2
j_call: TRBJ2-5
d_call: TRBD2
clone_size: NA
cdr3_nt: TGTGCCAGCAGCTCCTCCGGAGCGGGGTTTTGGGAGACCCAGTACTTC
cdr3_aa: CASSSSGAGFWETQYF

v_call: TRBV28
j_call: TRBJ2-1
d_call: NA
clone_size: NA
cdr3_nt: TGTGCCAGCAAAAGGGGCCTGAGCTGGAGTTCTTACAATGAGCAGTTCTTC
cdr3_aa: CASKRGLSWSSYNEQFF

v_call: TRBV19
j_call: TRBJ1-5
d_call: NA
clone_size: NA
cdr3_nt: TGTGCCAGTAGTAGGGTCCGTTACCAGACCCTGGGTTGGCGGCCCCAGCATTTT
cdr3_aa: CASSRVRYQTLGWRPQHF

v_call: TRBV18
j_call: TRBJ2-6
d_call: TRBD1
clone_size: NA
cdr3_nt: TGTGCCAGCTCACCACTAACAGGGGCATTCCTCTCTGGGGCCAACGTCCTGACTTTC
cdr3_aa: CASSPLTGAFLSGANVLTF

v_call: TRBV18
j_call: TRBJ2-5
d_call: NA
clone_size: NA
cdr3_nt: TGTGCCAGCTCACCACCCGGGGGTAGTGGTGAAGCGGTTCAAGAGACCCAGTACTTC
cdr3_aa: CASSPPGGSGEAVQETQYF

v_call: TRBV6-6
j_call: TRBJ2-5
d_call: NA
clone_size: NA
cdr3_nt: TGTGCCAGCAGCGGACAGAGGAACCAAGAGACCCAGTACTTC
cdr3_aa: CASSGQRNQETQYF

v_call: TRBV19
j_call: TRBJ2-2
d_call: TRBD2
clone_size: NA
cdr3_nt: TGTGCCTGCCACCCGCTAGCGGGAGGGGTTACCGGGGAGCTGTTTTTT
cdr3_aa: CACHPLAGGVTGELFF

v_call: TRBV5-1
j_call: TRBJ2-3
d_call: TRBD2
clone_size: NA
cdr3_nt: TGCGCCAGCAGCTTGGCCTTACTAGCGGGGCCAAGGGATACGCAGTATTTT
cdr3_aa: CASSLALLAGPRDTQYF

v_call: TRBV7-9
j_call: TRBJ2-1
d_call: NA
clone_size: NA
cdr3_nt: TGTGCCAGCAGTCAAGCAGGGCGCAGGAGCTCCTACAATGAGCAGTTCTTC
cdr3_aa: CASSQAGRRSSYNEQFF

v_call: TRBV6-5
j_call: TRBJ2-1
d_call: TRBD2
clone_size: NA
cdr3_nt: TGTGCCAGCAGGGACGGGACTAGCGGGTACAATGAGCAGTTCTTC
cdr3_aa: CASRDGTSGYNEQFF

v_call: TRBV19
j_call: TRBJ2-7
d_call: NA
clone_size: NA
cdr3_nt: TGTGCCAGTAGTATAGATGGCAGGTACGAGCAGTACTTC
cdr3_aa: CASSIDGRYEQYF

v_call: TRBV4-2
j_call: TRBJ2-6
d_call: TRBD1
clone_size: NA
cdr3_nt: TGTGCCAGCAGCCAACACAGGGGATCTGGGGCCAACGTCCTGACTTTC
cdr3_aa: CASSQHRGSGANVLTF

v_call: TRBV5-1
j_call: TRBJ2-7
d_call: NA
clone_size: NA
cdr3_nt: TGCGCCAGCAGCTTGGAATCCCTAGTCTCCGACGAGCAGTACTTC
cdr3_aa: CASSLESLVSDEQYF

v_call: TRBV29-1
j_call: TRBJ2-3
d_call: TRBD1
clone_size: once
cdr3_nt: TGCAGCGTTGAGGACAGGGGGCTAACAGATACGCAGTATTTT
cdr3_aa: CSVEDRGLTDTQYF

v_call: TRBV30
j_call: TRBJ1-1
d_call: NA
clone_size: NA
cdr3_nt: TGTGCCTGCTTACCTTCAGGGACCGCTGAAGCTTTCTTT
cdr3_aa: CACLPSGTAEAFF

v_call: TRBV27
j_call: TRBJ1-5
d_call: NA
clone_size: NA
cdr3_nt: TGTGCCAGCAGCATAAGGAGAGGTCAGCCCCAGCATTTT
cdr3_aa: CASSIRRGQPQHF

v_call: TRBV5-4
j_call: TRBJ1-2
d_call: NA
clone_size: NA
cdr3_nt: TGTGCCAGCAGCTTGGGGGCCGGGGCGAATAACTATGGCTACACCTTC
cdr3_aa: CASSLGAGANNYGYTF

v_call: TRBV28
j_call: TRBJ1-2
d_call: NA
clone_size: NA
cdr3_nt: TGTGCCAGCAGCCCGGACGGATTCTATGGCTACACCTTC
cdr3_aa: CASSPDGFYGYTF

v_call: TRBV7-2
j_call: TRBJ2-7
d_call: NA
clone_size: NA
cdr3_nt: TGTGCCAGCAGCTTTGGTAGGGAGTACGAGCAGTACTTC
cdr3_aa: CASSFGREYEQYF

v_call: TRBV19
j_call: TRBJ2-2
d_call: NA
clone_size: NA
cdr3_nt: TGTGCCAGTAGGAAAAACACGGCCCCGGAGCTGTTTTTT
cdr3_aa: CASRKNTAPELFF

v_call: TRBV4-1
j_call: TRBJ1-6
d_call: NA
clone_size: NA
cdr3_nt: TGCGCCAGCAGCCAATTTGCAGGGGACATTAATTCACCCCTCCACTTT
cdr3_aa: CASSQFAGDINSPLHF

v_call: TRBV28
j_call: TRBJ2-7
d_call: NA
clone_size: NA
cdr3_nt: TGTGCCAGCAGTTTACCGGTGCTTGTAGAGCAGTACTTC
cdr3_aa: CASSLPVLVEQYF

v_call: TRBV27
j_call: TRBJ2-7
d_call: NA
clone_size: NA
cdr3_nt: TGTGCCAGCAGTGCCTCTAGCGTCTACGAGCAGTACTTC
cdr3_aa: CASSASSVYEQYF

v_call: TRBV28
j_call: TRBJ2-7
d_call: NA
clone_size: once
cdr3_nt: TGTGCCAGCAGTTCGGAGGGGGGGACCTACGAGCAGTACTTC
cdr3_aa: CASSSEGGTYEQYF

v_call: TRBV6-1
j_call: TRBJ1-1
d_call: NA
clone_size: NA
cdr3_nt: TGTGCCAGCAGTGAAAACATGGGGCGGCCTGAAGCTTTCTTT
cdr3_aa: CASSENMGRPEAFF

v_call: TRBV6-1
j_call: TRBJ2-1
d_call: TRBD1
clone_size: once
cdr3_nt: TGTGCCAGCAGACAGGGACAGGGGTTTGGCAATGAGCAGTTCTTC
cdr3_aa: CASRQGQGFGNEQFF

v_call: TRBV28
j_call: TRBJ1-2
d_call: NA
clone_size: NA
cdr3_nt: TGTGCCAGCCAGGAGAGAACGGCCTATGGCTACACCTTC
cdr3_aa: CASQERTAYGYTF

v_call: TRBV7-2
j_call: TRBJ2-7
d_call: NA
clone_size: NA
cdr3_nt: TGTGCCAGCAGCTTAGGTGGGGGCACCTACGAGCAGTACTTC
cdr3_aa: CASSLGGGTYEQYF

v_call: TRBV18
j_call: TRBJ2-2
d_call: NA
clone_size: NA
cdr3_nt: TGTGCCAGCTCTCCCCGGGCGAACACCGGGGAGCTGTTTTTT
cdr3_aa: CASSPRANTGELFF

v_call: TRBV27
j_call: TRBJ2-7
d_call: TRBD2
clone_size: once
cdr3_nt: TGTGCCAGCAGGGGAGGCGGGAGATTATACGAGCAGTACTTC
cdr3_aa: CASRGGGRLYEQYF

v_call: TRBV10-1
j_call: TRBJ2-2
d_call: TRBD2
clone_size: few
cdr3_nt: TGCGCCAGCGGACTAGCACCCACCGGGGAGCTGTTTTTT
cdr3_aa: CASGLAPTGELFF